The entry that follows covers one T cell receptor beta chain sequence. Its antigen remains unknown. Both 60 Vbeta primers and 13 Jbeta primers went into the PCR. Clones were sequenced by immunoSEQ multiplex PCR, and TCRdb holds only the in-frame ones, with some missing. The sample has 150,000 to 200,000 clones, roughly three quarters seen once. CDR1 is LNHNV and CDR2 is YYDKDF in the germline V gene (reference sequence). The V end lost 0 bases, the J end lost 5 bases, and 10 bases lay between the germline ends. This CDR3 contains 15 residues. The data belong to a study of cytomegalovirus exposure and HLA in healthy donors. General study points: Accurate HLA-A and HLA-B prediction from TCR beta sequences was reported for most subjects. Specificity of a few CMV-associated chains for CMV antigens was verified in vitro. According to a later analysis, most TCR beta chains associated with CMV appeared HLA-restricted. There were some public TCRs occurring in many donors, but most TCR sequences were rare.

The sequenced sample consisted of PBMCs. This chain uses TRBV15 with TRBJ1-4; D is perhaps TRBD1 (5 bases). The clonotype comes from a woman aged 50 to 60 in good health and CMV-seronegative. The CDR3 loop reads CATSREDSWNEKLFF. The DNA of the CDR3 is TGTGCCACCAGCAGAGAAGACAGCTGGAATGAAAAACTGTTTTTT.